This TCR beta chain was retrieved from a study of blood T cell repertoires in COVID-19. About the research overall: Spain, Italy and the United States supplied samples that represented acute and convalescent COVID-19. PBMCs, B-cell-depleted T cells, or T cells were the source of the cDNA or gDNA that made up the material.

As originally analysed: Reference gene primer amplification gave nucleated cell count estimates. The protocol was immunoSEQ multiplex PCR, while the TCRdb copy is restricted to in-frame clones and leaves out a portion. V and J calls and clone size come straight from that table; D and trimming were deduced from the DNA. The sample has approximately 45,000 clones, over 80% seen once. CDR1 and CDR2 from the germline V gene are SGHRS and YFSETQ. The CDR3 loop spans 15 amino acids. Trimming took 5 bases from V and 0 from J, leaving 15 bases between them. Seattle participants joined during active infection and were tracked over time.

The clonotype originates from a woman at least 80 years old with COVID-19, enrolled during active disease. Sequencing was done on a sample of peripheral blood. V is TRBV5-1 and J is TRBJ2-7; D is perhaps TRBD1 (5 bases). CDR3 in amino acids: CASRPRLGASYEQYF. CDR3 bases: TGCGCCAGCAGGCCCCGGTTAGGGGCCTCCTACGAGCAGTACTTC.